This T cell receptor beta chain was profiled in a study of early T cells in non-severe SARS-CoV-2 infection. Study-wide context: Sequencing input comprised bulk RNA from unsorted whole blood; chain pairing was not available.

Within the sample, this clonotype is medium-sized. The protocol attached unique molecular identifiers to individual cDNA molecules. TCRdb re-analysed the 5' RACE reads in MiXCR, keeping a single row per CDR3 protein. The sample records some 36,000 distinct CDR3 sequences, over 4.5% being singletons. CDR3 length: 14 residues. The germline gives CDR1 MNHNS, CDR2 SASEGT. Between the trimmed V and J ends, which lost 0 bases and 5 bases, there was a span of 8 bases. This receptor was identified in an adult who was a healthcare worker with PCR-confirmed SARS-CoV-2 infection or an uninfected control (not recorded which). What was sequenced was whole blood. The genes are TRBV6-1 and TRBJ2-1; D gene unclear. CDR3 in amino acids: CASSEAARNNEQFF. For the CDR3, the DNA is TGTGCCAGCAGTGAAGCGGCGCGCAACAATGAGCAGTTCTTC.